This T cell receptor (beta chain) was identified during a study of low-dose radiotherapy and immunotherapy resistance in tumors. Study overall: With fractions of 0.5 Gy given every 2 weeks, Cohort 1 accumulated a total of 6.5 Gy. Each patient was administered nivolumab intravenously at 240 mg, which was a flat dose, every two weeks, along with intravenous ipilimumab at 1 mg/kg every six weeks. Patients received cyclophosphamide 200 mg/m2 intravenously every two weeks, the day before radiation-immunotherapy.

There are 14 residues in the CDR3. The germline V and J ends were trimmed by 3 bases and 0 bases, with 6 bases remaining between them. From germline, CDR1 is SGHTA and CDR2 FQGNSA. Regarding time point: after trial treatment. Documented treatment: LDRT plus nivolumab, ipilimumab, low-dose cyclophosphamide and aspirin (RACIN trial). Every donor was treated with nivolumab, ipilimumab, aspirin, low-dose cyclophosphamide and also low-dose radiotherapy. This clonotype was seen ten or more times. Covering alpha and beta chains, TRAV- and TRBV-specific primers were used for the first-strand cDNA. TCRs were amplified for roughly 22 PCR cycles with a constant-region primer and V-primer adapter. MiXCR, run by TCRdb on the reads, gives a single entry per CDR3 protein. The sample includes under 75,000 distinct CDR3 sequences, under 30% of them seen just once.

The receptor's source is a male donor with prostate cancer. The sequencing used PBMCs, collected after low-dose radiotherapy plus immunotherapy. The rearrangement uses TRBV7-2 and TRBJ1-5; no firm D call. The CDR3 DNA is TGTGCCAGCAGCTTCACCCATAGCAATCAGCCCCAGCATTTT. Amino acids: CASSFTHSNQPQHF.